A single sample is the source of the 9 T cell receptor beta chains below, sequenced in a study of CD8+ T cells in alopecia areata. RNA extraction and reverse transcription yielded cDNA as sequencing template. The data were produced by immunoSEQ multiplex PCR, yet TCRdb's version contains in-frame clones alone and is incomplete. The profile shows some 160,000 clones, approximately 65% of them singletons. The sequencing input was CD8+ T cells sorted from blood. The receptors come from a human donor in good health.

With regard to this clone: Other nucleotide sequences in the sample specify the same CDR3. V and J are TRBV12-5 and TRBJ2-3; D unclear. The CDR3 is 12 amino acids. The germline gives CDR1 LGHNT, CDR2 FRNRAP. Trimming removed 4 bases from V and 0 bases from J, with 2 bases in between. The CDR3 DNA follows: TGTGCTAGTGGTTACAGCACAGATACGCAGTATTTT. Translation: CASGYSTDTQYF.

This clone was counted between two and nine times. J is TRBJ2-7 and V is TRBV4-1; D is undetermined. Trimming removed 2 bases at V and 0 bases at J, with 8 bases between. Germline V gene data show CDR1 as MGHRA and CDR2 as YSYEKL. The CDR3 runs 14 residues. In DNA, the CDR3 is TGCGCCAGCAGCCAAAAGGTCAGCTCCTACGAGCAGTACTTC. Amino acids: CASSQKVSSYEQYF.

V and J are TRBV9 and TRBJ2-1; a weak D match, TRBD2 (5 bases). V was clipped by 4 bases and J by 6 bases, with 17 bases between them. Germline V gene data show CDR1 as SGDLS and CDR2 as YYNGEE. This CDR3 contains 15 residues. This chain's CDR3 is CASSPMLRVGNEQFF. CDR3 DNA sequence: TGTGCCAGCAGCCCCATGTTGAGGGTAGGCAATGAGCAGTTCTTC.

The chain uses TRBV25-1 and TRBJ2-7; D unclear. Trimming pared 7 bases from V and 3 bases from J, leaving 10 bases between. The CDR3 covers 12 residues. CDR1 MGHDK and CDR2 SYGVNS come from the germline V gene. CDR3 in amino acids: CASNGLGYEQYF. The CDR3 DNA reads TGTGCCAGCAATGGTCTGGGCTACGAGCAGTACTTC.

V and J are TRBV29-1 and TRBJ2-7, with D hard to call. CDR1 and CDR2 (germline): SQVTM, ANQGSEA. V gave up 3 bases and J gave up 3 bases, with 9 bases separating them. The CDR3 totals 12 residues. CDR3 residues: CSVELGYYEQYF. CDR3 nucleotide sequence: TGCAGCGTTGAGTTAGGTTACTACGAGCAGTACTTC.

This clone appeared a few times. The chain couples TRBV11-2 to TRBJ2-3; 8 bases fit TRBD1. The CDR3 sequence is 15 residues long. The germline V gene encodes CDR1 SGHAT and CDR2 FQNNGV. With 3 bases clipped from V and 0 bases from J, the junction kept 2 bases outside the gene matches. The CDR3 DNA sequence: TGTGCCAGCAGCTTGGGACAGGATAGCACAGATACGCAGTATTTT. It specifies CASSLGQDSTDTQYF. The entire variable domain, with the rest obtained from reference TRBV11-2 and TRBJ2-3, is as follows: EAGVAQSPRYKIIEKRQSVAFWCNPISGHATLYWYQQILGQGPKLLIQFQNNGVVDDSQLPKDRFSAERLKGVDSTLKIQPAKLEDSAVYLCASSLGQDSTDTQYFGPGTRLTVL.

This clone was counted at least ten times. V is TRBV27 and J is TRBJ2-2; 7 bases map to TRBD2. The germline gives CDR1 MNHEY, CDR2 SMNVEV (reference sequence). There are 13 residues in the CDR3. The V gene end was trimmed by 10 bases and the J gene end by 5 bases; junction bases not matched to a gene: 7. The CDR3 reads CATRGSETGELFF. The CDR3 nucleotides read TGTGCCACTCGCGGGAGTGAAACCGGGGAGCTGTTTTTT.

The V call is TRBV7-9, the J call TRBJ2-7, with D unresolved. CDR1 is SEHNR, CDR2 FQNEAQ, per germline (reference sequence). Trimming removed 5 bases from V and 5 bases from J, with 13 bases in between. CDR3 length: 13 amino acids. The CDR3 protein is CASSLWESHEQYF. The CDR3 DNA sequence: TGTGCCAGCAGCCTGTGGGAAAGCCACGAGCAGTACTTC.

This clone has only a few counts. This chain uses TRBV29-1 with TRBJ2-3; D not resolved. V lost 4 bases and J 1 base, leaving 9 bases between the germline ends. The CDR3 extends over 13 amino acids. The V gene's germline CDR1 is SQVTM and CDR2 ANQGSEA. The CDR3 nucleotides are TGCAGCGTTGCTGGGTTTGGCACAGATACGCAGTATTTT. The encoded protein is CSVAGFGTDTQYF.